This T cell receptor beta chain was found in a study of T cell repertoires in cytomegalovirus infection. At the level of the study: Selection of CMV epitopes for the study included recently identified HLA-C-restricted and well-studied HLA-B-restricted ones. The public TCR beta signatures pointed to both CMV infection and matching HLA type.

Comment on this clonotype: Its specificity is unknown.

Study-wide findings and caveats: Carriage of CMV together with the relevant HLA was identifiable through cumulative public TCR beta family frequency. Clonotype analysis showed dominance of the ex vivo response by HLA-C-restricted CMV-specific TCR beta clonotypes.

TCRdb re-called the reads with MiXCR, one entry per CDR3 protein. This table has 700,000 to 900,000 distinct CDR3 sequences, under 35% appearing once. The germline CDR1 and CDR2 sequences are MNHNS and SASEGT. The ends were cut back, 5 bases at V and 3 bases at J, with 8 bases in the middle. The CDR3 length is 12 residues. The sample here was cultured CD8+ T cells from PBMCs, taken from culture after CMV antigen stimulation. The sequence came from a human donor in good health (CMV status not recorded). Some clones in this sample may be carry-over from other donors' samples. The rearrangement joins TRBV6-1 to TRBJ2-7; D call uncertain. CDR3 sequence reads: CASSPLVYEQYF. DNA of the CDR3: TGTGCCAGCAGTCCGCTAGTCTACGAGCAGTACTTC.